A single count supports the clone carrying this T cell receptor (beta chain). Its specificity is not known. This specimen comes from a study of CD8+CD57+ T cells in acquired aplastic anemia. For the study at large: Among healthy donors, CD4+ cells averaged roughly 11 million reads.

Germline V gives CDR1 ENHRY, CDR2 SYGVKD. This CDR3 spans 12 amino acids. General observations from the study: The study identified twenty-nine CD8+ CDR3 sequences shared by patients and controls.

Template material for TCR beta VDJ and CDR3 profiling consisted of genomic DNA. Each CDR3 protein gets one entry after TCRdb re-called the reads with MiXCR. Of approximately 380,000 distinct CDR3 sequences in the sample, 60% to 80% were seen once. The sequence was obtained from a human donor in good health, serving as a control. The rearrangement joins TRBV10-3 to TRBJ2-5, with 7 nucleotides matching TRBD1. Sequencing was performed on sorted CD4+, CD8+, or CD8+CD57+ T cells (not recorded which) from PBMCs. CDR3 coding DNA: TGTCCCGCAGGACAGGACCGCGAGACCCAGTACTTC. Protein product: CPAGQDRETQYF.